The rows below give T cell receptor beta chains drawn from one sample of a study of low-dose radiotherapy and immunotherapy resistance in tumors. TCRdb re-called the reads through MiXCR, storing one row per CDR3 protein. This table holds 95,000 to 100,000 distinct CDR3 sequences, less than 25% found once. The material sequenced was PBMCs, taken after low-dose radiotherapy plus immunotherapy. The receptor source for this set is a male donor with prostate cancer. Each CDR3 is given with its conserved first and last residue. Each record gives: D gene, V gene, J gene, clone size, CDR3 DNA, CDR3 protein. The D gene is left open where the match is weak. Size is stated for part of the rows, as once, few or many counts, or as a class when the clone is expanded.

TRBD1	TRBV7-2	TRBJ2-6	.	TGTGCCAGCAGCTTAATCGCAGGGGGCGCTTTGACTGGGGCCAACGTCCTGACTTTC	CASSLIAGGALTGANVLTF
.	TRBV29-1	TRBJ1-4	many	TGCAGCGCCAGTGATGATGAAAAACTGTTTTTT	CSASDDEKLFF
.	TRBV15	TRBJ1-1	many	TGTGCCACCAGCAGAGATATCAACAGACCTGAAGCTTTCTTT	CATSRDINRPEAFF
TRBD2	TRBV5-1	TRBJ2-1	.	TGCGCCAGCAGCAAGACTAGCGGTTATTCTAATGAGCAGTTCTTC	CASSKTSGYSNEQFF
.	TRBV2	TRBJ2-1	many	TGTGCCAGCAGTGAACGACGGGGAACGTACAATGAGCAGTTCTTC	CASSERRGTYNEQFF
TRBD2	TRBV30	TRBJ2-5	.	TGTGCCTGGGACCCCGGGACTAAAGAGACCCAGTACTTC	CAWDPGTKETQYF
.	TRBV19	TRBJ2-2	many	TGTGCCAGTGCGCGGGACAGCCTTGGGACCGGGGAGCTGTTTTTT	CASARDSLGTGELFF
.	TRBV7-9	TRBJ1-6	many	TGTGCCAGCAGCCAAAGGGCAGGGAGGACCCTCCACTTT	CASSQRAGRTLHF
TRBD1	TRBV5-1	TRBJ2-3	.	TGCGCCAGCGGACAGGGCTCCACAGATACGCAGTATTTT	CASGQGSTDTQYF
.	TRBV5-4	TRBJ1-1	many	TGTGCCAGCAGCCAAATCCGAGAGCTTGCTATGAACACTGAAGCTTTCTTT	CASSQIRELAMNTEAFF
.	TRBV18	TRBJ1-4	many	TGTGCCAGCTCACCAAGCGGATATACTTTTAATGAAAAACTGTTTTTT	CASSPSGYTFNEKLFF
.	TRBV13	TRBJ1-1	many	TGTGCCAGCAGCCTACAGGGTGGGGTCACTGAAGCTTTCTTT	CASSLQGGVTEAFF
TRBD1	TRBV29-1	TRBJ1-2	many	TGCAGCGTTGACCGGGACAGGGGGGCAGGAGGCTACACCTTC	CSVDRDRGAGGYTF
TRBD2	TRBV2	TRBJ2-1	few	TGTGCCAGCAGGCCTTCTAGCGGGGCGATGATTGAGCAGTTCTTC	CASRPSSGAMIEQFF
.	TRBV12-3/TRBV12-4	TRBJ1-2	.	TGTGCCAGCAGTTACAGGGAAGGCGGCTACACCTTC	CASSYREGGYTF
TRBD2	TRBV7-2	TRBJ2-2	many	TGTGCCAGCAGCTTAGCATCGGGGGGCACCGGGGAGCTGTTTTTT	CASSLASGGTGELFF
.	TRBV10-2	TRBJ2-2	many	TGCGCCAGCAAGGTGGCAGGGGCGACCGGGGAGCTGTTTTTT	CASKVAGATGELFF
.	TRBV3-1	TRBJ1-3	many	TGTGCCAGCAGCCAAGATTCGGGGGGTGGAAACACCATATATTTT	CASSQDSGGGNTIYF
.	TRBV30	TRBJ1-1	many	TGTGCCTGGAGTTCCTACTCTGGGGGTCTAATATCGATGAACACTGAAGCTTTCTTT	CAWSSYSGGLISMNTEAFF
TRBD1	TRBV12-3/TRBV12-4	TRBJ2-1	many	TGTGCCAGCAGTTCGTATATTTATACAGGGGTACGCTCCTACAATGAGCAGTTCTTC	CASSSYIYTGVRSYNEQFF
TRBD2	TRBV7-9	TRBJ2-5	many	TGTGCCAGCAGCACGACTAGCGGGGAGGCAGAGACCCAGTACTTC	CASSTTSGEAETQYF
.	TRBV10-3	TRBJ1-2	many	TGTGCCATCAGTGAAGGGGGAGCTAACTATGGCTACACCTTC	CAISEGGANYGYTF
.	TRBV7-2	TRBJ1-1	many	TGTGCCAGCAGCTTACAGCGGAGCACTGAAGCTTTCTTT	CASSLQRSTEAFF
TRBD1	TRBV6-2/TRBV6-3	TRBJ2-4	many	TGTGCCAGCAGTTACGGAATCCGGGACAGCAAAAACATTCAGTACTTC	CASSYGIRDSKNIQYF
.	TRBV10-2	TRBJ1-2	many	TGCGCCAGCTCCTCGGGGGGCGCCAACTATGGCTACACCTTC	CASSSGGANYGYTF
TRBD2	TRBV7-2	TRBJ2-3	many	TGTGCCAGCAGCTTTGGCGGGGGGCTCGCAGATACGCAGTATTTT	CASSFGGGLADTQYF
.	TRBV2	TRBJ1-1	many	TGTGCCAGCACCGGGGACCAGGGCACTGAAGCTTTCTTT	CASTGDQGTEAFF
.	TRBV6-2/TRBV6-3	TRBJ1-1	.	TGTGCCAGCAGTCGTACCGGGACACAGAACACTGAAGCTTTCTTT	CASSRTGTQNTEAFF
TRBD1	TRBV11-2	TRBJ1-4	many	TGTGCCAGCAGCTCCCAGGGGGGGCTAGGAGAAAAACTGTTTTTT	CASSSQGGLGEKLFF
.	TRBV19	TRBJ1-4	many	TGTGCCACCCTTCCACAGATAGGAGAAAAACTGTTTTTT	CATLPQIGEKLFF
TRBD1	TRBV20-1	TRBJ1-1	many	TGCGGGGGGGGACAGTTGAACACTGAAGCTTTCTTT	CGGGQLNTEAFF
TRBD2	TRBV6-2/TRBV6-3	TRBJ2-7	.	TGTGCCAGCAGTTACTCGTCACTAGCGGGAGCCTACGAGCAGTACTTC	CASSYSSLAGAYEQYF
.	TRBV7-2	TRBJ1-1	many	TGTGCCAGCAGCGACCCGGGGGGGAGATTTACTGAAGCTTTCTTT	CASSDPGGRFTEAFF
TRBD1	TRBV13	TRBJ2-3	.	TGTGCCAGCAGCTCGACAGGGCCCTCTAGCACAGATACGCAGTATTTT	CASSSTGPSSTDTQYF
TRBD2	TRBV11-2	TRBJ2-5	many	TGTGCCAGCTCGCGGGGGGGCCCAGAGACCCAGTACTTC	CASSRGGPETQYF
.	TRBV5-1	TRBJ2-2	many	TGTGCCAGCAGCTTAGATAACACCGGGGAGCTGTTTTTT	CASSLDNTGELFF
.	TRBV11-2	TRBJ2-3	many	TGTGCCAGTAGTCCAGGACTACCTCCCACAGATACGCAGTATTTT	CASSPGLPPTDTQYF
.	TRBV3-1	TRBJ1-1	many	TGTGCCAGCAGCCATGACACTGAAGCTTTCTTT	CASSHDTEAFF
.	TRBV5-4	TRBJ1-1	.	TGTGCCAGCAGCTTTGGGAGGAACACTGAAGCTTTCTTT	CASSFGRNTEAFF
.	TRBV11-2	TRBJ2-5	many	TGTGCCAGCAGCTTGGAAGAGACCCAGTACTTC	CASSLEETQYF
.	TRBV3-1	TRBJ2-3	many	TGTGCCAGCAGCCCCCGCCATAGAACAGATACGCAGTATTTT	CASSPRHRTDTQYF
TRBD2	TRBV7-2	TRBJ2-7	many	TGTGCCAGCAGCTCCAGCGGGGGGGCCTACGAGCAGTACTTC	CASSSSGGAYEQYF
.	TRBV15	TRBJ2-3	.	TGTGCCATCGGGCTCTCTCGCACAGATACGCAGTATTTT	CAIGLSRTDTQYF
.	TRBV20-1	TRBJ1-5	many	TGCAGTGCTAGAGATGGTCAGCCCCAGCATTTT	CSARDGQPQHF
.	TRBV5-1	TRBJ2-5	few	TGCGCCAGCAGATTCGGGGAGACCCAGTACTTC	CASRFGETQYF
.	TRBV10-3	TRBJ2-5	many	TGTGCCATCGGGTCGGCGGAGACCCAGTACTTC	CAIGSAETQYF
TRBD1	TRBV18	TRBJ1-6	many	TGTGCCAGCTCACCATTAGGACAGGGTGATTCACCCCTCCACTTT	CASSPLGQGDSPLHF
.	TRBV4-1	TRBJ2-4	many	TGCGCCAGCAGCCAAGGATACACTAGAGCCAAAAACATTCAGTACTTC	CASSQGYTRAKNIQYF
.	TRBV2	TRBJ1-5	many	TGTGCCAGCAGTGAACAGGGGCCTCTTCAGCCCCAGCATTTT	CASSEQGPLQPQHF
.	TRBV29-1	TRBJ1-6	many	TGCAGCGTTGCCCCTCCCGCGCCCCTCCACTTT	CSVAPPAPLHF
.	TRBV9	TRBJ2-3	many	TGTGCCAGCAGCGTAGGGTGGGGCACAGATACGCAGTATTTT	CASSVGWGTDTQYF
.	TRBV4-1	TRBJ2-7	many	TGCGCCAGCAGCCAAACACAAGAGAGCTCCTACGAGCAGTACTTC	CASSQTQESSYEQYF
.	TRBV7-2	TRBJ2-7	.	TGTGCCAGCAGCTTAGGGGTCCAAAGGTACGAGCAGTACTTC	CASSLGVQRYEQYF
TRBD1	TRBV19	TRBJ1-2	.	TGTGCCAGTAGTATACCCATGGGGACAGGATTAAACTATGGCTACACCTTC	CASSIPMGTGLNYGYTF
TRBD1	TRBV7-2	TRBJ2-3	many	TGTGCCAGCAGCCTTGGACAGGGCCGTCCAGATACGCAGTATTTT	CASSLGQGRPDTQYF
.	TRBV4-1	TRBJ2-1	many	TGCGCCAGCAGCCAAGAGTTGGGGACTGCCGGTGCCGATGAGCAGTTCTTC	CASSQELGTAGADEQFF
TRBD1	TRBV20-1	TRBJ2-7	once	TGCAGTGCAAACGACAGGGGGGGGCTTTACTACGAGCAGTACTTC	CSANDRGGLYYEQYF
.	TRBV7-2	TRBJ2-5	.	TGTGCCAGCAGCTCCGACTTGGGTAGGCAAGAGACCCAGTACTTC	CASSSDLGRQETQYF
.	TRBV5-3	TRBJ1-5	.	TGTGCCAGCAGCTTGGCCCCGACCGTCAATCAGCCCCAGCATTTT	CASSLAPTVNQPQHF
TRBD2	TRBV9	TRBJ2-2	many	TGTGCCAGCAGCGTACAAGCGGGGGCCACCGGGGAGCTGTTTTTT	CASSVQAGATGELFF